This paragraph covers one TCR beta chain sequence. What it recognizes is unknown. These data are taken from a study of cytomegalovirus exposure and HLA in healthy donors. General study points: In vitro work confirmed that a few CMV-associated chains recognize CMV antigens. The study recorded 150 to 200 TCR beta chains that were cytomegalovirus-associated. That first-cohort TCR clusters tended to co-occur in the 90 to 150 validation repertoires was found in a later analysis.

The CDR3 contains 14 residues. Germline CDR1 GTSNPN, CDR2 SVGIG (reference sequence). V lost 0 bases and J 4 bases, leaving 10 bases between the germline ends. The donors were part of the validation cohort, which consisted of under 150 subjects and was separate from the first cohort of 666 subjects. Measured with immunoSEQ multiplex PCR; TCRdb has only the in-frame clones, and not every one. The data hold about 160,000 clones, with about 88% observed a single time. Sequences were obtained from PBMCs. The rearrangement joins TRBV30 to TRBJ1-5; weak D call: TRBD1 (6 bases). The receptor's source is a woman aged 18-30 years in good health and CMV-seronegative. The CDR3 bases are TGTGCCTGGAGTGTACGGGGGGCTAATCAGCCCCAGCATTTT. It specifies CAWSVRGANQPQHF. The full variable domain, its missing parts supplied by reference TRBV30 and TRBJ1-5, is SQTIHQWPATLVQPVGSPLSLECTVEGTSNPNLYWYRQAAGRGLQLLFYSVGIGQISSEVPQNLSASRPQDRQFILSSKKLLLSDSGFYLCAWSVRGANQPQHFGDGTRLSIL.